The 13 T cell receptor beta chains below were found in one sample sequenced in a study of CD8 T cells in ankylosing spondylitis. What these receptors recognize is not known. Via MiXCR, TCRdb re-called the 5' RACE reads, giving one row per CDR3 protein. The sample records some 800,000 distinct CDR3 sequences, approximately 12% being singletons. Study-wide results and caveats: Seemingly distinctive of ankylosing spondylitis blood was a TCR beta motif formed by eight highly homologous variants.

Specimen: blood, either unsorted or a sorted T cell fraction (not recorded which). These receptors all come from a male donor with ankylosing spondylitis.

This clonotype was seen many times. The chain links TRBV9 to TRBJ2-1, with 8 bases identical to TRBD1. V was pared by 2 bases and J by 0 bases, with 7 bases of the junction left unmatched. This CDR3 is built from 17 residues. Germline lookup yields CDR1 SGDLS and CDR2 YYNGEE. Here the CDR3 DNA reads TGTGCCAGCAGCGTGACAACAGGGGGAAGCTCCTACAATGAGCAGTTCTTC. It codes for CASSVTTGGSSYNEQFF.

This clonotype was counted ten times or more. The chain has TRBV7-2 and TRBJ2-7; 7 bases map to TRBD2. Germline CDR1 is SGHTA and CDR2 is FQGNSA. Trimming at V came to 5 bases and at J to 0 bases, leaving 7 bases not matched to a gene. The CDR3 is made up of 15 amino acids. CDR3 coding DNA: TGTGCCAGCAGCCTGAGCGGGATCAGCTCCTACGAGCAGTACTTC. This encodes CASSLSGISSYEQYF.

The chain employs TRBV5-1 and TRBJ2-7, with D hard to call. Germline V lookup: CDR1 SGHRS, CDR2 YFSETQ. This CDR3 region has 13 residues. V was pared by 7 bases and J by 5 bases, with 16 bases between. The CDR3 DNA is TGCGCCAGCGGGCGTTCGTGGTTCAACGAGCAGTACTTC. Translated, it gives CASGRSWFNEQYF.

The genes are TRBV5-6 and TRBJ1-5; 9 bases agree with TRBD1. V lost 3 bases and J lost 7; bases outside the gene matches: 8. This CDR3 spans 15 amino acids. Germline CDR1 is SGHDT and CDR2 is YYEEEE. The CDR3 is CASSYWDRALQPQHF. The CDR3 nucleotides are TGTGCCAGCAGCTACTGGGACAGGGCGCTACAGCCCCAGCATTTT.

As concerns this clonotype: This may be a read error, as it is one base from a much larger clone. Since the CDR3 does not end with the conserved phenylalanine or tryptophan, this likely comes from a read error. The chain has TRBV29-1 and TRBJ2-5; possibly TRBD1 for D (6 bases). The germline CDR1 and CDR2 sequences are SQVTM and ANQGSEA. This CDR3 comprises 14 residues. Trimming shortened V by 4 bases and J by 4 bases, and 16 bases separated the two germline ends. DNA for the CDR3: TGCAGCGTTGCGAGGGGTACAGGGAGAGAGACCCAGTACCTC. It encodes CSVARGTGRETQYL.

This clonotype was counted ten times or more. The J gene is TRBJ1-1, the V gene TRBV20-1; the D gene is possibly TRBD1 (6 bases). CDR1 DFQATT and CDR2 SNEGSKA come from the germline V gene (reference sequence). Trimming left V 2 bases short and J 6 bases short, with 19 bases between. The CDR3 length is 15 residues. The CDR3, as DNA: TGCAGTGCTAGAAGAGGTGGGGGGCGAAGGGCTGAAGCTTTCTTT. It codes for CSARRGGGRRAEAFF.

The V call is TRBV27, the J call TRBJ2-7; 13 bases align to TRBD2. In germline, CDR1 is MNHEY, CDR2 SMNVEV (reference sequence). The CDR3 contains 19 residues. With V trimmed by 5 bases and J by 1 base, 14 bases remained unmatched. This CDR3 is CASSTRTSGSQIRSYEQYF. The CDR3 coding sequence is TGTGCCAGCAGTACCCGGACTAGCGGGAGCCAGATAAGGTCCTACGAGCAGTACTTC.

The V call is TRBV20-1, the J call TRBJ2-5, with D possibly matching TRBD2 (6 bases). CDR3 size: 15 residues. The V gene's germline CDR1 is DFQATT and CDR2 SNEGSKA (reference sequence). V was cut by 2 bases and J by 4 bases, with 17 bases left in between. CDR3 DNA: TGCAGTGCTAGAACTCCAGGAGGGGCCCTAGAGACCCAGTACTTC. This gives the protein CSARTPGGALETQYF.

The J gene is TRBJ1-1, the V gene TRBV5-1, with a tentative D call TRBD1 (6 bases). CDR1 is SGHRS and CDR2 is YFSETQ in the germline V gene. This CDR3 spans 16 amino acids. V lost 0 bases to trimming and J lost 0 bases, with 12 bases between them. The chain's CDR3 is CASSLATGFVNTEAFF. In nucleotides, the CDR3 is TGCGCCAGCAGCTTGGCGACAGGCTTCGTGAACACTGAAGCTTTCTTT.

The V gene is TRBV20-1, the J gene TRBJ2-7; D is unclear. With 4 bases removed from V and 6 bases from J, the gap between germline ends came to 19 bases. This CDR3 has 14 amino acids. Germline CDR1 DFQATT, CDR2 SNEGSKA (reference sequence). This CDR3 is CSANVQQLTGEQYF. DNA for the CDR3: TGCAGTGCTAACGTCCAGCAACTAACTGGCGAGCAGTACTTC.

The rearrangement uses TRBV20-1 and TRBJ2-5; 11 positions match TRBD2. Germline V gives CDR1 DFQATT, CDR2 SNEGSKA (reference sequence). The CDR3 loop spans 14 amino acids. The ends lost 0 bases at V and 5 bases at J; junction bases unmatched: 2. The DNA of the CDR3 is TGCAGTGCTAGAGAACTAGCGGGAGTTGAGACCCAGTACTTC. Its protein is CSARELAGVETQYF.

V and J are TRBV18 and TRBJ1-1, with TRBD1 matching over 12 bases. J lost 4 bases, V lost 4 bases, and 7 bases had no gene match. Germline V gene data show CDR1 as KGHSH and CDR2 as LQKENI. The CDR3 runs 16 residues. CDR3 protein: CASSRYAGQGATEAFF. The CDR3 nucleotides read TGTGCCAGCTCACGTTATGCGGGACAGGGGGCCACTGAAGCTTTCTTT. Using reference TRBV18 and TRBJ1-1 for the parts outside the CDR3, the full variable domain is NAGVMQNPRHLVRRRGQEARLRCSPMKGHSHVYWYRQLPEEGLKFMVYLQKENIIDESGMPKERFSAEFPKEGPSILRIQQVVRGDSAAYFCASSRYAGQGATEAFFGQGTRLTVV.

V usage is TRBV5-1 and J usage is TRBJ2-5; TRBD2 might be the D (6 bases). V was clipped by 2 bases and J by 5 bases, with 16 bases between them. This CDR3 contains 15 residues. Germline-derived CDR1 and CDR2 are SGHRS and YFSETQ. The CDR3 loop reads CASSFLPGGGETQYF. CDR3 bases: TGCGCCAGCAGCTTCTTGCCGGGCGGAGGGGAGACCCAGTACTTC.